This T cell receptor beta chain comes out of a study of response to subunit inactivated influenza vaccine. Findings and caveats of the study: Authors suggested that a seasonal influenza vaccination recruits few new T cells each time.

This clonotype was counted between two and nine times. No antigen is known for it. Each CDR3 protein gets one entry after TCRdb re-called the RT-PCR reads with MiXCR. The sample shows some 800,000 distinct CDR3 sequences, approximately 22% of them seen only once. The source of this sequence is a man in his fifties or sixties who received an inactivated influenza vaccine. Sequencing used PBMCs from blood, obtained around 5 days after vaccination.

The CDR3 protein is CASSQVGGAGELFF. The CDR3 nucleotides are TGTGCCAGCAGCCAAGTCGGCGGGGCCGGGGAGCTGTTTTTT. The chain carries TRBV4-2 and TRBJ2-2; tentatively, D is TRBD2 (6 bases). The ends were cut back, 1 base at V and 6 bases at J, with 9 bases in the middle. This CDR3 has 14 amino acids. CDR1 is LGHNA and CDR2 is YNFKEQ in the germline V gene.